The 6 T cell receptor beta chains given below trace back to one sample, sequenced in a study of response to subunit inactivated influenza vaccine (dated by TCRdb to 2016 to 2019). The library was generated by RT-PCR. The data were produced on an Illumina HiSeq 2500. Clones were called with MiXCR by TCRdb after fastp trimmed the public reads at Q25, and only in-frame beta chains were retained. Rows merge per CDR3 protein into single entries with the most common DNA and genes. This sample gives more than 600,000 distinct CDR3 sequences in total; under 20% of them show up just once. Jointly, the top ten make up about a tenth of the sample. The starting material was PBMCs from blood, obtained more than 4 days after vaccination. Receptors originate from a man aged 45-65 years who received an inactivated influenza vaccine. Donor details come from another sample of the same person, matched by shared clones.

This clonotype appeared many times. This chain connects TRBV7-2 to TRBJ2-5; weak D call: TRBD1 (5 bases). Germline values: CDR1 SGHTA, CDR2 FQGNSA. The CDR3 is 15 amino acids. Trimming cost V 1 base and J 4 bases, with 13 bases left between them. The CDR3 DNA is TGTGCCAGCAGCTTAGAGCAGGGCAGAGTAGAGACCCAGTACTTC. As protein: CASSLEQGRVETQYF.

The J gene is TRBJ2-1, the V gene TRBV5-1; 7 bases map to TRBD2. From germline, CDR1 is SGHRS and CDR2 YFSETQ. Unmatched junction bases numbered 9, after V lost 4 bases and J lost 2 bases. This CDR3 is built from 16 residues. CDR3 residues: CASSTPSGETYNEQFF. The CDR3 region has the DNA TGCGCCAGCAGCACTCCGAGCGGGGAAACCTACAATGAGCAGTTCTTC.

Many counts were recorded for this clonotype. J is TRBJ2-2 and V is TRBV27; D unclear. V lost 3 bases to trimming and J lost 6 bases, with 8 bases between them. Germline CDR1 is MNHEY and CDR2 is SMNVEV (reference sequence). CDR3 length: 13 residues. The CDR3 region is CASSFGEAGELFF. CDR3 coding DNA: TGTGCCAGCAGTTTCGGTGAAGCCGGGGAGCTGTTTTTT.

This clonotype has ten or more counts. The V and J genes are TRBV29-1 and TRBJ2-5; D is undetermined. The CDR3 loop spans 10 amino acids. V was clipped by 6 bases and J by 3 bases, with 5 bases between them. Looked up from germline, CDR1 is SQVTM and CDR2 is ANQGSEA. Written as DNA, the CDR3 is TGCAGCGTAGCCGAAGAGACCCAGTACTTC. Its translation is CSVAEETQYF.

V usage is TRBV3-1 and J usage is TRBJ1-4; 10 bases map to TRBD1. This CDR3 region has 15 residues. J lost 7 bases, V lost 2 bases, and 4 bases had no gene match. The V gene's germline CDR1 is LGHDT and CDR2 YNNKEL (reference sequence). CDR3 sequence: CASSQRTGGGEKLFF. CDR3 DNA sequence: TGTGCCAGCAGCCAAAGGACAGGGGGAGGTGAAAAACTGTTTTTT. The whole variable domain, filled in from reference TRBV3-1 and TRBJ1-4, reads DTAVSQTPKYLVTQMGNDKSIKCEQNLGHDTMYWYKQDSKKFLKIMFSYNNKELIINETVPNRFSPKSPDKAHLNLHINSLELGDSAVYFCASSQRTGGGEKLFFGSGTQLSVL.

This chain connects TRBV27 to TRBJ1-1; no clear D. This CDR3 is built from 13 residues. V was pared by 2 bases and J by 4 bases, with 8 bases between. Germline CDR1 is MNHEY and CDR2 is SMNVEV (reference sequence). CDR3 nucleotides: TGTGCCAGCAGTTTAACGTTCCCCACTGAAGCTTTCTTT. This codes for CASSLTFPTEAFF.